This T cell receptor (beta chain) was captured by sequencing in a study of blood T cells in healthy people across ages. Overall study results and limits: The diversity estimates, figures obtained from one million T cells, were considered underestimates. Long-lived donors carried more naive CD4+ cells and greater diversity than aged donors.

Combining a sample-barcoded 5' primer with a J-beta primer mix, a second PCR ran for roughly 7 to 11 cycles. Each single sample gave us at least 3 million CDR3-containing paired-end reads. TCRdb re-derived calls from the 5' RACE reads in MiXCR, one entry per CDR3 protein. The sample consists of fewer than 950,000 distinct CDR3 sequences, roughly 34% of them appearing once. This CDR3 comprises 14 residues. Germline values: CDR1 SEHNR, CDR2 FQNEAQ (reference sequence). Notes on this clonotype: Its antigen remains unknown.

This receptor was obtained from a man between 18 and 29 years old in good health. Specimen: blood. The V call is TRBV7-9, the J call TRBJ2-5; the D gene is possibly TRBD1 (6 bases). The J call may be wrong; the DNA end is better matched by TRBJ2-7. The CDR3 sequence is CASSVTGLGGEQYF. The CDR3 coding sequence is TGTGCCAGCAGCGTGACAGGATTAGGCGGCGAGCAGTACTTC.